What follows are 27 T cell receptor beta chains derived from one specimen sequenced in a study of CDR3 diversity in severe acne. TCRdb ran MiXCR on the PCR reads and lists one entry per CDR3 protein. The sample consists of roughly 100,000 distinct CDR3 sequences, 45% to 60% of them appearing once. The sample was blood. These receptor sequences come from a male donor with acne.

This clonotype came up many times. The chain recombines TRBV10-2 with TRBJ2-3, with D tentatively TRBD1 (6 bases). The CDR3 runs to 15 residues. Per the germline V gene, CDR1 is WSHSY and CDR2 is SAAADI. The V and J ends lost 3 bases and 1 base respectively, with 11 bases between them. CDR3 region: CASSDGQIRTDTQYF. The DNA of the CDR3 is TGCGCCAGCAGTGATGGACAGATCCGCACAGATACGCAGTATTTT.

This clonotype was seen a single time. This chain joins TRBV6-5 and TRBJ2-1, with TRBD2 identical over 9 bases. V lost 6 bases to trimming and J lost 7 bases; unmatched junction nucleotides: 10. The germline CDR1 and CDR2 sequences are MNHEY and SVGAGI. The CDR3 length is 15 residues. The CDR3 DNA follows: TGTGCCAGCAGACCCGGACTAGCGAGGTCTAATGAGCAGTTCTTC. The encoded protein is CASRPGLARSNEQFF.

This clonotype was observed a few times. The V call is TRBV3-1, the J call TRBJ1-5, with 7 bases matching TRBD1. After removal of 1 base from V and 4 bases from J, the junction contained 4 bases not matched to a gene. CDR3 length: 15 residues. Germline V lookup: CDR1 LGHDT, CDR2 YNNKEL (reference sequence). This CDR3 is CASSQAAGGNQPQHF. As DNA, the CDR3 is TGTGCCAGCAGCCAAGCGGCAGGGGGAAATCAGCCCCAGCATTTT.

This clonotype was counted many times. The chain joins TRBV20-1 to TRBJ1-2; no reliable D call. The germline CDR1 and CDR2 sequences are DFQATT and SNEGSKA (reference sequence). Trimming removed 3 bases from V and 5 bases from J, with 7 bases in between. The CDR3 is 11 amino acids. Here the CDR3 DNA reads TGCAGTGCTAGGATCTTATATGGCTACACCTTC. Translation: CSARILYGYTF.

This clonotype has ten or more counts. The chain combines TRBV5-4 with TRBJ1-1; 7 bases are shared with TRBD1. CDR3 length: 15 residues. J was trimmed by 0 bases and V by 5 bases; bases with no gene match: 7. CDR1 is SGHNT and CDR2 is YYREEE in the germline V gene (reference sequence). For the CDR3, the DNA is TGTGCCAGCAGGAATATGGACAGGCTGAACACTGAAGCTTTCTTT. Protein: CASRNMDRLNTEAFF.

This chain joins TRBV6-5 and TRBJ2-1, with D perhaps matching TRBD1 (6 bases). CDR3 length: 14 amino acids. Germline V gives CDR1 MNHEY, CDR2 SVGAGI. Trimming took 5 bases from V and 8 from J, leaving 16 bases between them. The DNA for the CDR3 is TGTGCCAGCAGTACCGTGGAAAGGGGGTATGAGCAGTTCTTC. Its protein is CASSTVERGYEQFF.

By sample fraction, this clonotype is medium-sized. The chain couples TRBV2 to TRBJ2-7; possible D gene TRBD1, 6 bases. Deletions cut 7 bases from V and 6 bases from J, with 16 bases between. Germline V gene data show CDR1 as SNHLY and CDR2 as FYNNEI. CDR3 size: 13 residues. The CDR3 nucleotides are TGTGCCAGCACGACTCCATCCAGGGGCGAGCAGTACTTC. It translates to CASTTPSRGEQYF. The complete variable domain, with remaining parts taken from reference TRBV2 and TRBJ2-7, reads EPEVTQTPSHQVTQMGQEVILRCVPISNHLYFYWYRQILGQKVEFLVSFYNNEISEKSEIFDDQFSVERPDGSNFTLKIRSTKLEDSAMYFCASTTPSRGEQYFGPGTRLTVT.

The table lists this clonotype with many counts. In nucleotides, the CDR3 is TGTGCCAGCATCTCCGGTTTCGGCGGGAACGAGCAGTACGTC. Translated, it gives CASISGFGGNEQYV. The genes are TRBV28 and TRBJ2-7, with D possibly being TRBD2 (6 bases). V lost 7 bases and J lost 5, with 18 bases in between. Germline assignment: CDR1 MDHEN and CDR2 SYDVKM. This CDR3 spans 14 amino acids.

The chain couples TRBV20-1 to TRBJ1-5; no clear D. The CDR3 has 15 residues. Trimming removed 6 bases from V and 6 bases from J, with 21 bases in between. In germline, CDR1 is DFQATT, CDR2 SNEGSKA (reference sequence). CDR3 sequence (DNA): TGCAGTGCCTCTGGTAGCGGGAGGGCCGGTCAGCCCCAGCATTTT. Translated: CSASGSGRAGQPQHF.

This clonotype was recorded a few times. This clone may be a read error of a much larger clone one base away. The J gene is TRBJ1-2, the V gene TRBV2; 7 nucleotides line up with TRBD1. After removal of 10 bases from V and 0 bases from J, the junction contained 11 bases not matched to a gene. The CDR3 length is 15 residues. Germline V gene data show CDR1 as SNHLY and CDR2 as FYNNEI. The CDR3 DNA reads TGTGCCAACAGCGCTCCGACAGGGCCTAACTATGGCTACACCTTC. It codes for CANSAPTGPNYGYTF.

Details on this clonotype: This could be a read error, since a much larger clone is one nucleotide away. The chain has TRBV4-1 and TRBJ1-6; D is unclear. The CDR3 loop spans 16 amino acids. Per germline, CDR1 MGHRA and CDR2 YSYEKL. CDR3 sequence: CASSQDSVTYNSSLHF. DNA of the CDR3: TGCGCCAGCAGCCAAGATTCGGTAACCTATAATTCATCCCTCCACTTT.

By share, this clonotype counts as medium-sized. V is TRBV6-4 and J is TRBJ2-3, with TRBD2 as a possible D gene (5 bases). V lost 2 bases to trimming and J lost 4 bases, with 7 bases between them. The CDR3 loop spans 13 amino acids. Germline CDR1 and CDR2: MRHNA and SNTAGT. The chain's CDR3 is CASSDGSPDTQYF. The CDR3, as DNA: TGTGCCAGCAGTGACGGGAGCCCAGATACGCAGTATTTT.

The rearrangement links TRBV19 to TRBJ1-2, with a tentative D call TRBD1 (5 bases). The CDR3 has 15 residues. V lost 9 bases and J 2 bases, leaving 19 bases between the germline ends. Looked up from germline, CDR1 is LNHDA and CDR2 is SQIVND (reference sequence). As DNA, the CDR3 is TGTGCCAGCAGCCAGGGACCTCCGACCAACTATGGCTACACCTTC. It encodes CASSQGPPTNYGYTF.

The chain is built from TRBV9 and TRBJ2-7; TRBD2 aligns across 9 bases. Losses at the gene ends were 4 bases for V and 2 bases for J; bases not matched to a gene: 13. Germline CDR1 is SGDLS and CDR2 is YYNGEE. The CDR3 is made up of 17 amino acids. CDR3 sequence reads: CASSKAAGGLVAYEQYF. CDR3 nucleotides: TGTGCCAGCAGCAAGGCGGCGGGAGGGCTAGTGGCCTACGAGCAGTACTTC.

Worth noting for this clonotype: One end of the junction does not line up with germline, which may come from a read error. The chain links TRBV3-1 to TRBJ2-3; 12 nucleotides line up with TRBD2. The CDR3 sequence is 18 residues long. Germline V gene data show CDR1 as LGHDT and CDR2 as YNNKEL (reference sequence). CDR3 in DNA: TGTGCCAACAGCCCTACCTCTCTAGCGGGAGGGAGCACAGATACGCAGTATTTT. Translated: CANSPTSLAGGSTDTQYF.

As for this clonotype: This clone may be a read error of a much larger clone one base away. The chain couples TRBV7-9 to TRBJ2-7; maybe TRBD1 (6 bases). The CDR3 contains 15 residues. Germline V gene sequence: CDR1 SEHNR, CDR2 FQNEAQ (reference sequence). V was trimmed by 5 bases and J by 4 bases, leaving 18 bases between them. The CDR3 spells CASSPRRAGVYEQYF. In nucleotides, the CDR3 is TGTGCCAGCAGCCCACGTCGGGCAGGGGTTTACGAGCAGTACTTC.

V usage is TRBV7-3 and J usage is TRBJ2-6; no clear D gene. There are 16 residues in the CDR3. The V end was cut by 5 bases, the J end by 1 base, with 12 bases between. CDR1 SGHTA and CDR2 FQGTGA come from the germline V gene. The CDR3 spells CASSTPGRSGANVLTF. In nucleotides, the CDR3 is TGTGCCAGCAGCACCCCCGGTCGGTCTGGGGCCAACGTCCTGACTTTC.

The J gene is TRBJ1-1, the V gene TRBV7-8; D is uncertain. With 5 bases removed from V and 4 bases from J, the gap between germline ends came to 14 bases. Germline V gene lookup returns CDR1 SGHVS and CDR2 FQNEAQ. The CDR3 length is 14 residues. Here the CDR3 reads CASSPFRYATEAFF. As DNA, the CDR3 is TGTGCCAGCAGCCCATTTCGGTACGCCACTGAAGCTTTCTTT.

The V call is TRBV7-9, the J call TRBJ2-3, with 7 bases fitting TRBD2. Trimming at V came to 5 bases and at J to 6 bases, leaving 11 bases not matched to a gene. CDR1 is SEHNR, CDR2 FQNEAQ, per germline (reference sequence). There are 15 residues in the CDR3. CDR3 residues: CASSPASGRRDTQYF. CDR3 sequence (DNA): TGTGCCAGCAGCCCGGCTAGCGGAAGGAGGGATACGCAGTATTTT.

In its sample, this clonotype was seen many times. The chain joins TRBV9 to TRBJ2-7; D is unresolved. V was shortened by 0 bases and J by 4 bases, with 14 bases between the two germline ends. The CDR3 is 15 residues long. Germline V lookup: CDR1 SGDLS, CDR2 YYNGEE. The CDR3 protein is CASSVDSGRKYEQYF. CDR3 coding DNA: TGTGCCAGCAGCGTAGATTCCGGACGGAAGTACGAGCAGTACTTC.

The chain has TRBV20-1 and TRBJ2-5, with 7 bases fitting TRBD1. This CDR3 comprises 14 residues. V lost 3 bases and J lost 5; bases outside the gene matches: 9. Germline assignment: CDR1 DFQATT and CDR2 SNEGSKA (reference sequence). This chain's CDR3 is CSASVTGAGETQYF. The CDR3, as DNA: TGCAGTGCTAGTGTAACAGGGGCAGGGGAGACCCAGTACTTC.

This clonotype appeared many times. The chain recombines TRBV5-8 with TRBJ1-1; no reliable D call. V lost 1 base and J lost 4, with 8 bases in between. Germline loops: CDR1 SGHTS, CDR2 YDEGEE. This CDR3 is 13 amino acids long. As DNA, the CDR3 is TGTGCCAGCAGCTTGACCCGAGGCACTGAAGCTTTCTTT. This translates into CASSLTRGTEAFF.

This chain connects TRBV13 to TRBJ2-5; D uncertain. Trimming stripped 2 bases from V and 1 base from J, with 14 bases between. The germline V gene encodes CDR1 PRHDT and CDR2 FYEKMQ (reference sequence). This CDR3 contains 16 residues. CDR3: CASSLRNTGRQETQYF. As DNA, the CDR3 is TGTGCCAGCAGCTTAAGAAACACCGGCCGCCAAGAGACCCAGTACTTC.

This clonotype was detected many times. The gene calls are TRBV15 and TRBJ2-5; either TRBD1 or TRBD2 may supply D (6 bases each). The CDR3 totals 15 residues. Per germline, CDR1 LNHNV and CDR2 YYDKDF (reference sequence). The V end was cut by 1 base, the J end by 4 bases, with 13 bases between. The CDR3 sequence is CATSRGGEGGETQYF. CDR3 in DNA: TGTGCCACCAGCAGAGGGGGTGAGGGGGGAGAGACCCAGTACTTC.

For this clonotype: Since a much larger clone is just one base distant, this may be a read error. The chain joins TRBV7-9 to TRBJ1-2; tentatively, D is TRBD1 (6 bases). CDR3 length equals 14 residues. CDR1 and CDR2 from the germline V gene are SEHNR and FQNEAQ (reference sequence). The CDR3 region has the DNA TGTGCCAGCAGCCGGACAGCGTCTAACTATGGCTACGCCTTC. It encodes CASSRTASNYGYAF.

Turning to this clonotype: Likely a read error: the CDR3 ends without its conserved phenylalanine or tryptophan. The CDR3 spells CSPRAGASDSEQFS. The CDR3 DNA is TGCAGCCCGCGAGCGGGAGCCTCCGACAGTGAGCAGTTCTCC. The chain carries TRBV20-1 and TRBJ2-1; 8 nucleotides line up with TRBD2. From germline, CDR1 is DFQATT and CDR2 SNEGSKA (reference sequence). The CDR3 totals 14 residues.

Concerning this clonotype itself: Lacking the conserved final phenylalanine or tryptophan, this CDR3 likely reflects a read error. No DNA is shown, since the ends of the CDR3 on it are uncertain; the CDR3 is the one TCRdb lists. The chain couples TRBV19 to TRBJ2-1; the DNA was not compared with TRBD2, the D call given in the table. With termini counted, the CDR3 has 14 amino acids. Germline V gives CDR1 LNHDA, CDR2 SQIVND (reference sequence). The CDR3 spells CASSIQRDGYTFGS.